This passage covers 31 T cell receptor beta chains from one sample sequenced in a study of blood T cell repertoires in COVID-19. Here immunoSEQ multiplex PCR was the method, and the copy in TCRdb shows in-frame clones only, minus some. This table holds about 35,000 clones, 75% to 90% found once. Sequencing was performed on peripheral blood. These receptors were collected from a man aged 80 or over with active COVID-19.

In DNA form, the CDR3 reads TGTGCCAGCAGCCTACGGGGGGGAGGGCTCTCTGGAAACACCATATATTTT. This sequence encodes CASSLRGGGLSGNTIYF. V is TRBV7-2 and J is TRBJ1-3; D may be TRBD1 (5 bases). V lost 5 bases and J lost 0, with 17 bases in between. The germline CDR1 and CDR2 sequences are SGHTA and FQGNSA. The CDR3 contains 17 residues. The complete variable domain, with remaining parts taken from reference TRBV7-2 and TRBJ1-3, reads GAGVSQSPSNKVTEKGKDVELRCDPISGHTALYWYRQSLGQGLEFLIYFQGNSAPDKSGLPSDRFSAERTGGSVSTLTIQRTQQEDSAVYLCASSLRGGGLSGNTIYFGEGSWLTVV.

V usage is TRBV24-1 and J usage is TRBJ2-5, with 11 bases identical to TRBD1. CDR3 length: 16 residues. Germline V lookup: CDR1 KGHDR, CDR2 SFDVKD. Germline trimming cut 4 bases from V and 4 bases from J; bases unmatched to any gene: 7. The DNA of the CDR3 is TGTGCCACCAGTGACTCCGGGACAGGGGGGGGAGAGACCCAGTACTTC. Translation gives CATSDSGTGGGETQYF.

As DNA, the CDR3 is TGTGCCAGCAGTTCTTTCTACGAGCAGTACTTC. Translated, it gives CASSSFYEQYF. The V call is TRBV12-3 or TRBV12-4, the J call TRBJ2-7, with D uncertain. The CDR3 loop spans 11 amino acids. The germline V and J ends were trimmed by 4 bases and 3 bases, with 4 bases remaining between them.

This sequence joins TRBV5-4 and TRBJ2-3; 9 bases fit TRBD2. The CDR3 is made up of 17 amino acids. V dropped 4 bases and J dropped 3; count of bases not matched to a gene: 12. Germline V gene data show CDR1 as SGHNT and CDR2 as YYREEE (reference sequence). In nucleotides, the CDR3 is TGTGCCAGCAGCCCGGGCCAACCTAGCGGGAAAACAGATACGCAGTATTTT. This sequence encodes CASSPGQPSGKTDTQYF.

The chain combines TRBV28 with TRBJ1-2; TRBD1 might be the D (6 bases). Trimming took off 8 bases at V and 8 bases at J, with 18 bases between the two ends. The germline gives CDR1 MDHEN, CDR2 SYDVKM. The CDR3 consists of 13 residues. The CDR3 loop reads CASGSGALGGYTF. As DNA, the CDR3 is TGTGCCAGCGGGTCAGGGGCACTCGGGGGCTACACCTTC.

CDR3 amino acids: CASSKGPGLAFNEQFF. As DNA, the CDR3 is TGTGCCAGCAGCAAAGGGCCGGGACTAGCGTTCAATGAGCAGTTCTTC. The chain uses TRBV6-2 or TRBV6-3 and TRBJ2-1, with 10 bases aligning to TRBD2. Unmatched junction bases numbered 11, after V lost 6 bases and J lost 6 bases. The CDR3 covers 16 residues. Per the germline V gene, CDR1 is MNHEY and CDR2 is SVGEGT.

The chain is built from TRBV3-1 (or the pseudogene TRBV3-2) and TRBJ2-2, with TRBD2 matching 13 bases. Germline CDR1 is LGHDT and CDR2 is YNNKEL (reference sequence). The CDR3 totals 17 residues. The J segment lost 8 bases and the V segment lost 4 bases, leaving 10 bases of the junction unmatched. The CDR3 is CASSRKRTSGRSGELFF. The CDR3 region has the DNA TGTGCCAGCAGCCGTAAACGGACTAGCGGGAGAAGTGGGGAGCTGTTTTTT.

V and J are TRBV11-2 and TRBJ2-7; D may be TRBD2 (5 bases). V lost 5 bases, J lost 3 bases, and 17 bases lay in between. This CDR3 has 15 amino acids. Looked up from germline, CDR1 is SGHAT and CDR2 is FQNNGV. CDR3 DNA sequence: TGTGCCAGCAGCCCTACCCCCACTAGGGTCTACGAGCAGTACTTC. Translated: CASSPTPTRVYEQYF.

The chain is built from TRBV12-3 or TRBV12-4 and TRBJ2-7, with 9 bases matching TRBD1. The junction had 1 base not matched to a gene; V was cut back by 5 bases and J by 2 bases. The CDR3 spans 13 residues. The CDR3 is CASSRQGAYEQYF. The CDR3 DNA follows: TGTGCCAGCAGTCGACAGGGGGCCTACGAGCAGTACTTC.

V gene TRBV28 combines with J gene TRBJ2-2; TRBD2 matches 9 bases. V lost 6 bases to trimming and J lost 3 bases; unmatched junction nucleotides: 5. Germline V gene lookup returns CDR1 MDHEN and CDR2 SYDVKM. CDR3 length: 15 residues. The DNA of the CDR3 is TGTGCCAGCAGCACCCTAGCGGGATACACCGGGGAGCTGTTTTTT. It yields the protein CASSTLAGYTGELFF.

The chain links TRBV9 to TRBJ2-3; TRBD2 matches 14 bases. V was pared by 6 bases and J by 0 bases, with 9 bases of the junction left unmatched. CDR1 and CDR2 (germline): SGDLS, YYNGEE. The length of the CDR3 is 18 residues. Written as DNA, the CDR3 is TGTGCCAGCACGCGACTAGCGGGAGGGCCTTCTAGCACAGATACGCAGTATTTT. As protein: CASTRLAGGPSSTDTQYF.

The J gene is TRBJ1-3, the V gene TRBV7-2, with D perhaps TRBD1 (6 bases). Germline CDR1 and CDR2: SGHTA and FQGNSA. V gave up 6 bases and J gave up 0 bases, with 12 bases separating them. The CDR3 has 15 residues. The CDR3 nucleotides read TGTGCCAGCAGGATGGGAGGGGGCTCTGGAAACACCATATATTTT. Translation gives CASRMGGGSGNTIYF.

J is TRBJ1-5 and V is TRBV28; no definite D call. The length of the CDR3 is 14 residues. Germline CDR1 is MDHEN and CDR2 is SYDVKM. Between the trimmed V and J ends, which lost 7 bases and 3 bases, there was a span of 13 bases. The CDR3 sequence: CASITKQNNQPQHF. The CDR3 DNA reads TGTGCCAGCATCACGAAACAGAACAATCAGCCCCAGCATTTT.

The J gene is TRBJ1-1, the V gene TRBV7-9, with 11 bases lining up with TRBD1. CDR1 is SEHNR and CDR2 is FQNEAQ in the germline V gene (reference sequence). The CDR3 runs to 14 residues. J gave up 11 bases and V 4 bases, and 9 bases lay outside the gene matches. CDR3 DNA: TGTGCCAGCAGCTCAGAGGGACAGGGGGGTCGGGCTTTCTTT. Translating gives CASSSEGQGGRAFF.

The chain couples TRBV9 to TRBJ2-1, with TRBD2 identical over 9 bases. Trimming cost V 4 bases and J 5 bases; bases outside gene matches: 13. Germline V CDR1 and CDR2: SGDLS, YYNGEE. The CDR3 is 17 amino acids. The CDR3 region is CASSRQIAGAGDNEQFF. CDR3 nucleotide sequence: TGTGCCAGCAGCCGTCAAATAGCGGGAGCGGGGGACAATGAGCAGTTCTTC.

The chain couples TRBV7-9 to TRBJ2-7; weak D call: TRBD2 (5 bases). Between the trimmed V and J ends, which lost 2 bases and 2 bases, there was a span of 19 bases. CDR1 is SEHNR, CDR2 FQNEAQ, per germline (reference sequence). The CDR3 is made up of 17 amino acids. CDR3 bases: TGTGCCAGCAGCTTAAAGGGCGGGCCAGGAGAACCCTACGAGCAGTACTTC. As protein: CASSLKGGPGEPYEQYF.

The gene calls are TRBV4-1 and TRBJ1-2; D unresolved. The CDR3 has 15 residues. The germline CDR1 and CDR2 sequences are MGHRA and YSYEKL. V was clipped by 1 base and J by 6 bases, with 15 bases between them. The CDR3, as DNA: TGCGCCAGCAGCCAAGTAATCGGGTTGGGTAATGGCTACACCTTC. This gives the protein CASSQVIGLGNGYTF.

The chain carries TRBV7-9 and TRBJ2-5, with 8 bases fitting TRBD1. The germline V gene encodes CDR1 SEHNR and CDR2 FQNEAQ (reference sequence). The J segment lost 4 bases and the V segment lost 2 bases, leaving 9 bases of the junction unmatched. The CDR3 runs to 16 residues. The CDR3 DNA reads as TGTGCCAGCAGCTTAACGGCAGGGGGCGCCCGAGAGACCCAGTACTTC. Protein: CASSLTAGGARETQYF.

CDR3 sequence: CASSPLIGQGTYEQYF. The CDR3 region has the DNA TGTGCCAGCAGTCCCTTAATCGGGCAGGGTACCTACGAGCAGTACTTC. The V call is TRBV28, the J call TRBJ2-7; D possibly corresponds to TRBD1 (5 bases). Germline V lookup: CDR1 MDHEN, CDR2 SYDVKM. The V end lost 5 bases, the J end lost 2 bases, and 19 bases lay between the germline ends. This CDR3 is built from 16 residues.

The chain employs TRBV5-4 and TRBJ2-3; 9 bases map to TRBD1. Germline loops: CDR1 SGHNT, CDR2 YYREEE (reference sequence). CDR3 size: 14 residues. V lost 4 bases, J lost 4 bases, and 4 bases stayed unmatched. CDR3 DNA: TGTGCCAGCAGCCTGGACAGGGGACCAGATACGCAGTATTTT. Its translation is CASSLDRGPDTQYF.

CDR3 nucleotide sequence: TGCGCCAGCAGCTTGGTGTCAGGGGGTTACGAGCAGTACTTC. Amino acids: CASSLVSGGYEQYF. V gene TRBV5-1 combines with J gene TRBJ2-7; TRBD1 matches at 7 bases. Germline CDR1 is SGHRS and CDR2 is YFSETQ. The CDR3 loop spans 14 amino acids. With V trimmed by 0 bases and J by 4 bases, 4 bases remained unmatched.

The chain joins TRBV29-1 to TRBJ2-7; 9 nucleotides match TRBD2. V lost 4 bases to trimming and J lost 0 bases; unmatched junction nucleotides: 10. This CDR3 region has 16 residues. From germline, CDR1 is SQVTM and CDR2 ANQGSEA. CDR3 sequence: CSVVWASGTYSYEQYF. The CDR3 nucleotides are TGCAGCGTTGTTTGGGCTAGCGGGACCTACTCCTACGAGCAGTACTTC.

This clone appeared a few times. V usage is TRBV28 and J usage is TRBJ2-1, with TRBD2 matching 9 bases. This CDR3 region has 16 residues. CDR1 and CDR2 (germline): MDHEN, SYDVKM. V trimming: 5 bases; J trimming: 3 bases; junction bases outside the gene matches: 8. The CDR3 nucleotides read TGTGCCAGCAGTCGCCTCAGCGGGAGGTTCTACAATGAGCAGTTCTTC. Its protein product is CASSRLSGRFYNEQFF.

The chain combines TRBV6-6 with TRBJ2-5, with TRBD2 matching 8 bases. This CDR3 is built from 14 residues. J was trimmed by 5 bases and V by 6 bases; bases with no gene match: 8. Germline V gene lookup returns CDR1 MNHNY and CDR2 SVGAGI (reference sequence). CDR3 sequence reads: CASRKSGSSETQYF. The CDR3 nucleotides are TGTGCCAGCAGAAAAAGCGGGAGTAGTGAGACCCAGTACTTC.

This clone is large (0.1 to 1%) in the sample. The chain is built from TRBV28 and TRBJ2-7; no clear D gene. The CDR3 totals 11 residues. Germline values: CDR1 MDHEN, CDR2 SYDVKM. V was clipped by 8 bases and J by 7 bases, with 12 bases between them. The CDR3 DNA reads as TGTGCCAGCTCCGACTTCGATGAGCAGTACTTC. This sequence encodes CASSDFDEQYF. Drawing the rest from reference TRBV28 and TRBJ2-7, the complete variable domain is DVKVTQSSRYLVKRTGEKVFLECVQDMDHENMFWYRQDPGLGLRLIYFSYDVKMKEKGDIPEGYSVSREKKERFSLILESASTNQTSMYLCASSDFDEQYFGPGTRLTVT.

The chain carries TRBV28 and TRBJ1-4; possible D gene TRBD1, 6 bases. This CDR3 region has 16 residues. Deletions cut 2 bases from V and 0 bases from J, with 10 bases between. Germline V gene sequence: CDR1 MDHEN, CDR2 SYDVKM. The CDR3 coding sequence is TGTGCCAGCAGTTTACGTAAGGGGGCAACTAATGAAAAACTGTTTTTT. Translated, it gives CASSLRKGATNEKLFF.

This chain uses TRBV6-2 or TRBV6-3 with TRBJ1-5; D is unclear. The CDR3 consists of 19 residues. Germline CDR1 reads MNHEY; CDR2 reads SVGEGT. V was cut by 6 bases and J by 0 bases, with 24 bases left in between. The CDR3 DNA reads as TGTGCCAGCAGCCCTTACCTATCGGTAGGGAGCCTTAGCAATCAGCCCCAGCATTTT. Protein sequence: CASSPYLSVGSLSNQPQHF.

The rearrangement uses TRBV6-1 and TRBJ2-7; D is unresolved. The V gene lost 2 bases and the J gene lost 2 bases, with 7 bases spanning the gap. CDR1 MNHNS and CDR2 SASEGT come from the germline V gene. The CDR3 spans 13 residues. In nucleotides, the CDR3 is TGTGCCAGCAGTGAACCAGGCACCTACGAGCAGTACTTC. This sequence encodes CASSEPGTYEQYF.

This clone was seen only once. The V and J genes are TRBV2 and TRBJ2-2; 7 bases agree with TRBD2. There are 16 residues in the CDR3. With 7 bases clipped from V and 6 bases from J, the junction kept 14 bases outside the gene matches. Germline V gives CDR1 SNHLY, CDR2 FYNNEI. In DNA form, the CDR3 reads TGTGCCAGCACCTTCTACGGCGGGAGTGGGTCCGGGGAGCTGTTTTTT. Translated: CASTFYGGSGSGELFF. The full variable domain, rest sourced from reference TRBV2 and TRBJ2-2, is EPEVTQTPSHQVTQMGQEVILRCVPISNHLYFYWYRQILGQKVEFLVSFYNNEISEKSEIFDDQFSVERPDGSNFTLKIRSTKLEDSAMYFCASTFYGGSGSGELFFGEGSRLTVL.

The gene calls are TRBV7-9 and TRBJ1-5; 9 bases fit TRBD1. This CDR3 comprises 14 residues. Germline V CDR1 and CDR2: SEHNR, FQNEAQ (reference sequence). The J segment lost 7 bases and the V segment lost 4 bases, leaving 5 bases of the junction unmatched. As DNA, the CDR3 is TGTGCCAGCAGCTCCGGGACAGGGAACCAGCCCCAGCATTTT. This translates into CASSSGTGNQPQHF.

This sequence joins TRBV30 and TRBJ2-7; D is uncertain. The CDR3 contains 12 residues. Germline lookup yields CDR1 GTSNPN and CDR2 SVGIG (reference sequence). Trimming shortened V by 2 bases and J by 6 bases, and 11 bases separated the two germline ends. CDR3 region: CAWSFPRSEQYF. In DNA form, the CDR3 reads TGTGCCTGGAGTTTTCCGAGGTCCGAGCAGTACTTC. Filled out from reference TRBV30 and TRBJ2-7, the complete variable domain reads SQTIHQWPATLVQPVGSPLSLECTVEGTSNPNLYWYRQAAGRGLQLLFYSVGIGQISSEVPQNLSASRPQDRQFILSSKKLLLSDSGFYLCAWSFPRSEQYFGPGTRLTVT.